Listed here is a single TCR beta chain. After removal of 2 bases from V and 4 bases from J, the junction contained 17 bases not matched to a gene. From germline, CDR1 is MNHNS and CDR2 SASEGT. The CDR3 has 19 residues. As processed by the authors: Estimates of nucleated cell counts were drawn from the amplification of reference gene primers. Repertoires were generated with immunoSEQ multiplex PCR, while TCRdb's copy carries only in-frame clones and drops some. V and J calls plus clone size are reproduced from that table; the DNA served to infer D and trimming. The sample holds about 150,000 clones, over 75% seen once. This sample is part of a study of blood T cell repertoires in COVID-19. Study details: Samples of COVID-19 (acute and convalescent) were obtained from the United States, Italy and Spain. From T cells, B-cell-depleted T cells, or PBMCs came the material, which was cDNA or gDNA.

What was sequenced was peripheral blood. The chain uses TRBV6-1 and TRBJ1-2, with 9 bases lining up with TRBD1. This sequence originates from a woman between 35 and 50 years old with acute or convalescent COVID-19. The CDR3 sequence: CASSEFFGPGQGWGYGYTF. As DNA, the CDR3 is TGTGCCAGCAGTGAATTCTTTGGGCCGGGACAGGGTTGGGGCTATGGCTACACCTTC.